This T cell receptor (beta chain) appears in the sequencing data of a study of cytomegalovirus exposure and HLA in healthy donors. Unmatched junction bases numbered 3, after V lost 6 bases and J lost 1 base. This CDR3 has 14 residues. Germline CDR1 and CDR2: LNHDA and SQIVND (reference sequence). The PCR had 60 Vbeta and 13 Jbeta primers. Using immunoSEQ multiplex PCR, the repertoire was profiled, and TCRdb retains in-frame clones only, with some absent. The repertoire holds 150,000 to 200,000 clones, with approximately 83% as singletons. The clonotype comes from a male donor in good health and CMV-seronegative. Sequencing was done on a sample of PBMCs. The rearrangement uses TRBV19 and TRBJ1-1; 9 bases map to TRBD1. CDR3 residues: CASSTGQGNTEAFF. Here the CDR3 DNA reads TGTGCCAGTAGCACGGGACAGGGGAACACTGAAGCTTTCTTT. The full variable domain, rest sourced from reference TRBV19 and TRBJ1-1, is DGGITQSPKYLFRKEGQNVTLSCEQNLNHDAMYWYRQDPGQGLRLIYYSQIVNDFQKGDIAEGYSVSREKKESFPLTVTSAQKNPTAFYLCASSTGQGNTEAFFGQGTRLTVV.